This TCR beta chain was recovered during a study of T-cell memory formation after mild COVID-19 (dated by TCRdb to 2020 to 2022). For the wider study: Most TCR sequence clusters were specific to one of the two donors. Longitudinal TCRalpha and TCRbeta repertoire sequencing tracked T-cell clones expanding and contracting after mild COVID-19 in a couple of donors. The cohort comprised two young, previously healthy adult volunteers, one female and one male. Broad study findings and their caveats: The study included only a couple of mild cases, and larger cohorts that include severe cases with pre-infection samples were judged to be necessary. Clones contracting from day 15 to 85 had balanced CD4/CD8 phenotypes, while a second wave expanding from day 15 to 37 was biased towards CD4+. SARS-CoV-2 specificity was not confirmed for the second-wave clones peaking on day 37. Contracting CD4+ clones were located mainly in the CM and EM memory subsets, whereas CD8+ clones were found to be enriched in EMRA. Some responding clones were detected in pre-infection memory, which suggested that pre-existing cross-reactive memory T cells had joined the SARS-CoV-2 response.

PBMCs were isolated by Ficoll-Paque density gradient centrifugation. The germline V gene yields SQVTM for CDR1 and ANQGSEA for CDR2. Trimming takes 4 bases from V and 1 base from J, and the germline ends sit 10 bases apart. The CDR3, from cysteine to phenylalanine, totals 13 residues. Here the CDR3 DNA is all that survives: 39 bases in frame from base 1. This clonotype was counted a few times. Its antigen is still unknown. No per-base quality is available; no much larger clone lies one base away. Instrument on record: Illumina NovaSeq 6000. cDNA libraries for TCRalpha and TCRbeta were prepared by 5'RACE using constant-segment primers, with sample barcodes and unique molecular identifiers added. Trizol reagent was used to extract RNA from every sample. Library amplification was performed in two PCR steps, and a second sample barcode and Illumina TruSeq adapters were introduced in the second step. The libraries were sequenced on an Illumina NovaSeq using 2 x 150 bp paired-end reads. Per the source publication's procedure: Reads were demultiplexed and collapsed into UMI-guided consensus sequences with migec v1.2.7. With mixcr v2.1.11, UMI consensuses were aligned to TRA and TRB V and J templates and assembled into clonotypes. A clonotype was counted as expanded or contracted only when both edgeR and NoisET called the clonotype significant, with the noise models trained on biological replicates. For edgeR calls, the thresholds were a false discovery rate-adjusted p below 0.01 and a log2 fold-change of 1. As an exploratory analysis of dynamics, max-normalized trajectories of the 1000 most abundant clonotypes were examined with PCA combined with hierarchical clustering. Separately sequenced CD4+ and CD8+ repertoires were used to assign a CD4 or CD8 phenotype to each responding clone. TCRdb redid the processing of the public reads, applying fastp at Q25 and MiXCR, and retained in-frame beta chains. One record per CDR3 amino acid sequence lists the most common genes and DNA. The V and J calls shown here were made by TCRdb, not taken from the authors' results. The sample table contains hundreds of thousands of distinct CDR3 sequences; only one count was recorded for more than 15% of them. The biggest ten clones account for about 22% of the sample.

In this chain, TRBV29-1 is recombined with TRBJ1-2, with the D gene not clear enough to name. Sequencing used PBMCs or a T cell subset sorted from them (not recorded which). This clonotype was sampled from a man aged 18 to 35 who had mild COVID-19 (a few samples of this study predate the infection). The sample titles of this study are shuffled in the database, so cell type and time point are left out; the donor was told from shared clones. The DNA sequence reads TGCAGCGTTGGCACAGTCCGTAACTATGGCTACACCTTC. This gives the protein CSVGTVRNYGYTF.